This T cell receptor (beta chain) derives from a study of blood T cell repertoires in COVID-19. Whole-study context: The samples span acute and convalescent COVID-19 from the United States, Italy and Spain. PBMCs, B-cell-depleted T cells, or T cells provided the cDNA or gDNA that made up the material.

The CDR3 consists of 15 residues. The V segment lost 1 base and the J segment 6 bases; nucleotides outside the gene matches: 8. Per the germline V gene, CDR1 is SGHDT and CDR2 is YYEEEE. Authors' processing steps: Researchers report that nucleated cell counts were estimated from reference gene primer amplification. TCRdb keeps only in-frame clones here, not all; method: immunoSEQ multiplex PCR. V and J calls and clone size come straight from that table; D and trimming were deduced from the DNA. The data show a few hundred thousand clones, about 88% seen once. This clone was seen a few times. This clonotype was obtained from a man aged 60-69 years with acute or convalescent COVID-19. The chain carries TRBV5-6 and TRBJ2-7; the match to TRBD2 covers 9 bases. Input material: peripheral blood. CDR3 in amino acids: CASSLSALAGREQYF. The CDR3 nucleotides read TGTGCCAGCAGCTTGTCAGCACTAGCGGGCCGCGAGCAGTACTTC.